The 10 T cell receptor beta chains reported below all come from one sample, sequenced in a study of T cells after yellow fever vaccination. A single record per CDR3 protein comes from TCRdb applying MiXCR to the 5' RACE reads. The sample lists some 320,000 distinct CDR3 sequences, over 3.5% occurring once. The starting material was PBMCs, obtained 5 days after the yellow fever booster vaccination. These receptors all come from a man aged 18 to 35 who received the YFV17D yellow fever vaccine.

The CDR3 is CASSPPNGGSYEQYF. The CDR3 DNA reads as TGTGCCAGCTCACCACCGAACGGCGGATCCTACGAGCAGTACTTC. The rearrangement uses TRBV18 and TRBJ2-7; D is unclear. Trimming cost V 0 bases and J 1 base, with 10 bases left between them. This CDR3 is 15 amino acids long. Germline CDR1 KGHSH, CDR2 LQKENI.

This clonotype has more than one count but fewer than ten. The CDR3 DNA is TGTGCCAGCAGCCCGGGCCAGGGGGCTAATAGCTACACCTTC. Encoded protein: CASSPGQGANSYTF. The chain joins TRBV5-4 to TRBJ1-2, with 8 nucleotides matching TRBD1. The CDR3 has 14 amino acids. CDR1 is SGHNT, CDR2 YYREEE, per germline (reference sequence). J gave up 9 bases and V 4 bases, and 11 bases lay outside the gene matches.

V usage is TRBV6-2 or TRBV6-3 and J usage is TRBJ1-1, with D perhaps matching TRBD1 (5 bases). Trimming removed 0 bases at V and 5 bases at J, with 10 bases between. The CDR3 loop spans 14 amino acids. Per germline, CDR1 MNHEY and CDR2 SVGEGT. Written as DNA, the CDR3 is TGTGCCAGCAGTTACTCTGGCGGGGGGACTGAAGCTTTCTTT. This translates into CASSYSGGGTEAFF.

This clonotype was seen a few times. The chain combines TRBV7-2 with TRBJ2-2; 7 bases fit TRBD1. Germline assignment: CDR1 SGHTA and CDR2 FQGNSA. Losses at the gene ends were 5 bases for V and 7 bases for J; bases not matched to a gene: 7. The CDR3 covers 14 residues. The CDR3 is CASSKGQILGELFF. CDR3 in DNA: TGTGCCAGCAGCAAGGGACAGATCCTCGGGGAGCTGTTTTTT.

CDR3 loop: CASSGSPENTEAFF. The CDR3 nucleotides are TGTGCCAGCAGTGGCTCTCCGGAGAACACTGAAGCTTTCTTT. The genes are TRBV6-6 and TRBJ1-1, with D unresolved. V lost 5 bases and J 1 base, leaving 11 bases between the germline ends. The CDR3 loop spans 14 amino acids. Germline assignment: CDR1 MNHNY and CDR2 SVGAGI (reference sequence).

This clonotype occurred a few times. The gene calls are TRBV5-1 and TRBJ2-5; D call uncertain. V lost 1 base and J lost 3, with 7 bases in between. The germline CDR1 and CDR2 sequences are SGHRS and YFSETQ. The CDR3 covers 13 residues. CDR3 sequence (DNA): TGCGCCAGCAGCTTGAGCCCGGAAGAGACCCAGTACTTC. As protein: CASSLSPEETQYF.

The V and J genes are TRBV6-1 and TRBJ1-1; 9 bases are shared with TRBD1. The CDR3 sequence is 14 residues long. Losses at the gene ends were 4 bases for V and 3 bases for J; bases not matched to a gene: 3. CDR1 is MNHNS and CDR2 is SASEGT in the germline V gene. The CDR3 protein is CASSADRGDTEAFF. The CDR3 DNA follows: TGTGCCAGCAGTGCGGACAGGGGTGACACTGAAGCTTTCTTT.

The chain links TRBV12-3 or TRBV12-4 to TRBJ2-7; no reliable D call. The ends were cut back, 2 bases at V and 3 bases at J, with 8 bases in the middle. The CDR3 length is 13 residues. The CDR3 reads CASSLSLGYEQYF. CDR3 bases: TGTGCCAGCAGTTTAAGTCTGGGCTACGAGCAGTACTTC.

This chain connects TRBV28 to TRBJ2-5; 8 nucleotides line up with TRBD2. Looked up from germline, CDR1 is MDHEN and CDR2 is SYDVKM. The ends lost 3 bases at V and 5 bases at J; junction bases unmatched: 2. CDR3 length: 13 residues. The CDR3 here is CASSFSGAETQYF. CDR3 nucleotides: TGTGCCAGCAGTTTTAGCGGGGCGGAGACCCAGTACTTC.

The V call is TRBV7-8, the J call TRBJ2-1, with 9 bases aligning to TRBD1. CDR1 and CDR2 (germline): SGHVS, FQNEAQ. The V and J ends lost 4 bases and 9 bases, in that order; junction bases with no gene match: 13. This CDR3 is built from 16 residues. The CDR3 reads CASSSAGTGTSGEQFF. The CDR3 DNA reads TGTGCCAGCAGCTCCGCCGGGACAGGGACATCCGGTGAGCAGTTCTTC.